The clone carrying this T cell receptor beta chain appeared once. The sample belongs to a study of control samples from healthy donors and cancer patients. Assay used: immunoSEQ multiplex PCR; TCRdb lists only in-frame clones, some missing. Among roughly 400,000 clones, 80% to 95% were seen once, and the ten largest hold 5% to 7%. The TCR comes from a man between 35 and 55 years old with head and neck cancer. Specimen: PBMCs.

CDR3 protein: CASSRVYSGVTEAFF. The CDR3 DNA sequence: TGTGCCAGTAGTAGGGTTTATTCAGGGGTCACTGAAGCTTTCTTT. This rearrangement joins TRBV19 to TRBJ1-1; possible D gene TRBD1, 6 bases. CDR1 and CDR2 (germline): LNHDA, SQIVND (reference sequence). Trimming cost V 4 bases and J 4 bases, with 16 bases left between them. The CDR3 covers 15 residues.